This T cell receptor (beta chain) was identified in a study of OX40 agonist ivuxolimab in advanced cancers. Study-level points and caveats: At 0.1 to 3.0 mg/kg and by week 6, clonal expansion occurred in CD4+ and CD8+ blood T cells.

V was clipped by 0 bases and J by 6 bases, with 9 bases between them. The CDR3 is 13 amino acids. Per the germline V gene, CDR1 is SGHRS and CDR2 is YFSETQ. With regard to this clone: Its antigen remains unidentified.

This table comes from immunoSEQ multiplex PCR, and its TCRdb copy is limited to in-frame clones, with some not included. This table has about 49,000 clones, 88% appearing once. The sample here was CD4+ or CD8+ T cells sorted from blood, taken in a trial of the OX40 agonist ivuxolimab. V gene TRBV5-1 combines with J gene TRBJ1-2; D gene unclear. This clonotype was obtained from an adult with an advanced solid tumor such as melanoma, head and neck, liver or kidney cancer. The CDR3: CASSLGPGDGYTF. CDR3 DNA sequence: TGCGCCAGCAGCTTGGGCCCGGGAGATGGCTACACCTTC.